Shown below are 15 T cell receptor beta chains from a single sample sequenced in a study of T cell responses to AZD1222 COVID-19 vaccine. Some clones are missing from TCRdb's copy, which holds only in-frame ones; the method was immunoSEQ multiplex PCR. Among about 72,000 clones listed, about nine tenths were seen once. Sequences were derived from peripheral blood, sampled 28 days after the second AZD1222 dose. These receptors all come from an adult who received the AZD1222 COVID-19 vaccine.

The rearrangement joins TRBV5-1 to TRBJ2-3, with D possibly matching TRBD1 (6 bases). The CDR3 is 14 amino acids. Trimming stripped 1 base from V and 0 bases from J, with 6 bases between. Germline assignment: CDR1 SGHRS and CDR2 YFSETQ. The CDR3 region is CASSLTGSTDTQYF. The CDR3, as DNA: TGCGCCAGCAGCTTGACAGGGAGCACAGATACGCAGTATTTT.

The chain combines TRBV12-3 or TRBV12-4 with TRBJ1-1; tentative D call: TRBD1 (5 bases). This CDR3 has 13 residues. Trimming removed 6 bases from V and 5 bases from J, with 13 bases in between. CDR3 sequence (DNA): TGTGCCAGCAGAGACCAGGGCGGGACTGAAGCTTTCTTT. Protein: CASRDQGGTEAFF.

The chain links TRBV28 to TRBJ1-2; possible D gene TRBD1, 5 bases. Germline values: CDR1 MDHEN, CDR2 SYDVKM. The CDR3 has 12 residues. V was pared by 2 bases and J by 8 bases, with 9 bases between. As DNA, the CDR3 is TGTGCCAGCAGTTTAACAGGACCCGGCTACACCTTC. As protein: CASSLTGPGYTF.

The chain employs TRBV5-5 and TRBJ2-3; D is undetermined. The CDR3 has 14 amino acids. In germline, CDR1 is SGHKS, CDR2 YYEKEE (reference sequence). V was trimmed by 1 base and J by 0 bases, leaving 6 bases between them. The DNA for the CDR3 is TGTGCCAGCAGCTTGCACTCTAGCACAGATACGCAGTATTTT. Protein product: CASSLHSSTDTQYF.

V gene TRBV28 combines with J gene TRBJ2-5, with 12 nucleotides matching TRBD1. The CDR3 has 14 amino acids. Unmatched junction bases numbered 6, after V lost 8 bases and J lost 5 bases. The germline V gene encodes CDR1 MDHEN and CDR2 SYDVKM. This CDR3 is CASAGTGGLETQYF. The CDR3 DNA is TGTGCCAGCGCCGGGACAGGGGGCTTGGAGACCCAGTACTTC.

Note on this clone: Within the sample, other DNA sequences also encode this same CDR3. The DNA for the CDR3 is TGTGCCAGCAGTGTAGAAACAGATACGCAGTATTTT. Translated, it gives CASSVETDTQYF. The chain carries TRBV2 and TRBJ2-3; D not certain. Germline loops: CDR1 SNHLY, CDR2 FYNNEI. The CDR3 contains 12 residues. Trimming cost V 4 bases and J 3 bases, with 5 bases left between them.

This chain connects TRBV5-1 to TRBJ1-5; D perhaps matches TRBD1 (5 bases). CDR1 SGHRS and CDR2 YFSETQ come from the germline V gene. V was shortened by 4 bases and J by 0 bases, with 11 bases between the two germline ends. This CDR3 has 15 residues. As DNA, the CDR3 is TGCGCCAGCAGCATAGGGGCAAATAGCAATCAGCCCCAGCATTTT. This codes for CASSIGANSNQPQHF. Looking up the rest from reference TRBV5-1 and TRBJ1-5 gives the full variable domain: KAGVTQTPRYLIKTRGQQVTLSCSPISGHRSVSWYQQTPGQGLQFLFEYFSETQRNKGNFPGRFSGRQFSNSRSEMNVSTLELGDSALYLCASSIGANSNQPQHFGDGTRLSIL.

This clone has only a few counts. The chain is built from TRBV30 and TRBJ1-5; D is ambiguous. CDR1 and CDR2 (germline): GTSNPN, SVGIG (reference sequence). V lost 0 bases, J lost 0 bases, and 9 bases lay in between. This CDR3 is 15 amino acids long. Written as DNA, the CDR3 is TGTGCCTGGAGTGTTGGAGCTTATAGCAATCAGCCCCAGCATTTT. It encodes CAWSVGAYSNQPQHF.

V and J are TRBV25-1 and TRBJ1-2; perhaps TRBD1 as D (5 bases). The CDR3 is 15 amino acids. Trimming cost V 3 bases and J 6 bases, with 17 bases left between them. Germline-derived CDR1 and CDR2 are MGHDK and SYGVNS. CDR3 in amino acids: CASSEGGLWDDGYTF. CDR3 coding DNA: TGTGCCAGCAGTGAGGGAGGTCTTTGGGACGATGGCTACACCTTC.

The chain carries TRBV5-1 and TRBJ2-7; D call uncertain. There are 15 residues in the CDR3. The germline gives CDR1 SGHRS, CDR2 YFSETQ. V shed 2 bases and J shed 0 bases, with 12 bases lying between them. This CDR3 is CASSFDSATSYEQYF. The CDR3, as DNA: TGCGCCAGCAGCTTTGACTCCGCAACCTCCTACGAGCAGTACTTC.

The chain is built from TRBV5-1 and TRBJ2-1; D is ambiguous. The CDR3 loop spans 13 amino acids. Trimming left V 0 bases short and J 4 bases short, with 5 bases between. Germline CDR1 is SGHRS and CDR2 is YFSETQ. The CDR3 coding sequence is TGCGCCAGCAGCTTGGGTATGTACAATGAGCAGTTCTTC. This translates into CASSLGMYNEQFF.

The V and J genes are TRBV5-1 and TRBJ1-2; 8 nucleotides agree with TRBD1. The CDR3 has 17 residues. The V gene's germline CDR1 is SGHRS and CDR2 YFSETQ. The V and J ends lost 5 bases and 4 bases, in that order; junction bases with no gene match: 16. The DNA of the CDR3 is TGCGCCAGCAGACAGATCGCCGGGACAGGAGGCTTCTATGGCTACACCTTC. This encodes CASRQIAGTGGFYGYTF.

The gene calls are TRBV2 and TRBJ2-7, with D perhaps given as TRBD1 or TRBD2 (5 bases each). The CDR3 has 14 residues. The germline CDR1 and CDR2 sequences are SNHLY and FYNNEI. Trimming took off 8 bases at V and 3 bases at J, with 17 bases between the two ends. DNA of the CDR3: TGTGCCAGCGTTGGGACCGGGAAGCTCTACGAGCAGTACTTC. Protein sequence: CASVGTGKLYEQYF.

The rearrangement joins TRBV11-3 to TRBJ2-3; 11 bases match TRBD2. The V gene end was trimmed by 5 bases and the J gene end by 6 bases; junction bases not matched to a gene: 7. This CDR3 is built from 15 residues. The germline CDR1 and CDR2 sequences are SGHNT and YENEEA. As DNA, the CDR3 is TGTGCCAGCAGCCTTACTAGCGGGAGAAGGGATACGCAGTATTTT. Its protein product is CASSLTSGRRDTQYF.

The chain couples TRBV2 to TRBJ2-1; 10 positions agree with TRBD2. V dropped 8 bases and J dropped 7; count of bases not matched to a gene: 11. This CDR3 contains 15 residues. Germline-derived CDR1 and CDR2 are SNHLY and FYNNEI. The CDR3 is CASSSGSNAFNEQFF. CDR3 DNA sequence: TGTGCCAGCTCTAGCGGGAGTAACGCTTTTAATGAGCAGTTCTTC.